This TCR beta chain was identified in a study of OX40 agonist ivuxolimab in advanced cancers. Study details: Given to patients was ivuxolimab, an agonistic anti-OX40 (CD134) antibody. Every patient in dose escalation had hepatocellular carcinoma, melanoma, renal cell or head and neck cancer.

Regarding the study as a whole: Both blood CD4+ and CD8+ T cells showed clonal growth by week 6 at 0.1 to 3.0 mg/kg. CD8+ T cells showed, on average, more clonal expansion than CD4+ cells.

Germline CDR1 is MNHNS and CDR2 is SASEGT. V gave up 8 bases and J gave up 0 bases, with 11 bases separating them. CDR3 length: 14 residues. Remarks on this clone: Its antigen is undetermined.

Assay used: immunoSEQ multiplex PCR; TCRdb lists only in-frame clones, some missing. The sample contains 25,000 to 30,000 clones, roughly three quarters of which appear only once. The chain couples TRBV6-1 to TRBJ1-5; D is undetermined. Source: CD4+ or CD8+ T cells sorted from blood, taken in a trial of the OX40 agonist ivuxolimab. This receptor was taken from an adult with an advanced solid tumor such as melanoma, head and neck, liver or kidney cancer. The CDR3 protein is CASLKPGSNQPQHF. CDR3 in DNA: TGTGCCAGCTTGAAGCCAGGTAGCAATCAGCCCCAGCATTTT.